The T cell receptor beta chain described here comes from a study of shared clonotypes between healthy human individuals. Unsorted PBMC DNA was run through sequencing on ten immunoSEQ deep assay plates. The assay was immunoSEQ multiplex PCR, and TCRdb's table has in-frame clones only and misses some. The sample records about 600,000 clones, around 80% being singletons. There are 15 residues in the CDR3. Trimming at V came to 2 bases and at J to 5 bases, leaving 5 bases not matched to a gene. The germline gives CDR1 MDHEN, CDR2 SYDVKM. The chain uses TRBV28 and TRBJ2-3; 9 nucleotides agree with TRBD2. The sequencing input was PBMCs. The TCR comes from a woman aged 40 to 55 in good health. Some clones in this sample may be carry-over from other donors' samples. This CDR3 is CASSLNSGSRDTQYF. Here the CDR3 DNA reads TGTGCCAGCAGTTTAAATAGCGGGAGTAGAGATACGCAGTATTTT.